Listed below are T cell receptor beta chains from one sample, sequenced in a study of Ad26.COV2.S vaccination and SARS-CoV-2 variants. TCRdb keeps only in-frame clones here, not all; method: immunoSEQ multiplex PCR. In the table there are approximately 350,000 clones, about four fifths of which are singletons. Specimen: peripheral blood, collected in a trial of Ad26.COV2.S vaccine versus placebo. Source of these receptors: a person aged 18-60 years who received the Ad26.COV2.S COVID-19 vaccine or a placebo. CDR3s include the opening cysteine and the closing phenylalanine or tryptophan. Each record gives: J gene, D gene, V gene, clone size, CDR3 protein, CDR3 DNA. D genes are given only for firm matches. The size of a clone is reported for some rows only, either as once, few or many, or as a class for expanded clones.

J: TRBJ1-1
D: -
V: TRBV7-9
size: -
CDR3: CASSLGQETVSTEAFF
DNA: TGTGCCAGCAGCTTAGGACAGGAGACCGTGTCCACTGAAGCTTTCTTT

J: TRBJ1-3
D: -
V: TRBV6-1
size: -
CDR3: CASSESSSGNTIYF
DNA: TGTGCCAGCAGTGAAAGCAGCTCTGGAAACACCATATATTTT

J: TRBJ1-5
D: TRBD1
V: TRBV4-1
size: -
CDR3: CASNLGTGVQPQHF
DNA: TGCGCCAGCAACCTTGGGACAGGGGTGCAGCCCCAGCATTTT

J: TRBJ1-1
D: -
V: TRBV12-3/TRBV12-4
size: -
CDR3: CASRHPGVTEAFF
DNA: TGTGCCAGCAGGCACCCAGGGGTCACTGAAGCTTTCTTT

J: TRBJ1-2
D: TRBD1
V: TRBV27
size: -
CDR3: CASRYNPPTGDYGYTF
DNA: TGTGCCAGCAGGTACAACCCACCGACAGGGGACTATGGCTACACCTTC

J: TRBJ2-7
D: TRBD1
V: TRBV5-1
size: -
CDR3: CASSFGTAGSEQYF
DNA: TGCGCCAGCAGCTTTGGGACAGCCGGTTCCGAGCAGTACTTC

J: TRBJ2-7
D: -
V: TRBV15
size: -
CDR3: CATSRDQGGAGIYEQYF
DNA: TGTGCCACCAGCAGAGATCAGGGGGGCGCGGGTATATACGAGCAGTACTTC

J: TRBJ2-3
D: TRBD2
V: TRBV19
size: -
CDR3: CASSMGLAGVGGTDTQYF
DNA: TGTGCCAGTAGTATGGGACTAGCGGGAGTTGGAGGCACAGATACGCAGTATTTT

J: TRBJ2-1
D: -
V: TRBV13
size: -
CDR3: CASSLVYRAEQFF
DNA: TGTGCCAGCAGCTTAGTTTATCGGGCGGAGCAGTTCTTC

J: TRBJ1-3
D: -
V: TRBV7-9
size: -
CDR3: CASSLGQPLSGNTIYF
DNA: TGTGCCAGCAGCTTAGGACAGCCACTCTCTGGAAACACCATATATTTT

J: TRBJ2-1
D: TRBD2
V: TRBV7-2
size: few
CDR3: CASSHTLGGSGTSVNEQFF
DNA: TGTGCCAGCAGCCATACATTAGGGGGCTCCGGGACTAGCGTAAATGAGCAGTTCTTC

J: TRBJ2-2
D: TRBD2
V: TRBV9
size: -
CDR3: CASSVGLAGNTGELFF
DNA: TGTGCCAGCAGCGTAGGTCTAGCGGGAAACACCGGGGAGCTGTTTTTT

J: TRBJ2-1
D: TRBD2
V: TRBV5-1
size: -
CDR3: CASSLGLAGTTNEQFF
DNA: TGCGCCAGCAGCCTAGGACTAGCGGGGACGACCAATGAGCAGTTCTTC

J: TRBJ1-4
D: -
V: TRBV5-6
size: -
CDR3: CASSFSTNGDEKLFF
DNA: TGTGCCAGCAGTTTTTCCACTAACGGGGATGAAAAACTGTTTTTT

J: TRBJ2-2
D: -
V: TRBV4-2
size: -
CDR3: CASSQVEQGQKLFF
DNA: TGTGCCAGCAGCCAGGTCGAACAGGGCCAGAAGCTGTTTTTT

J: TRBJ1-6
D: -
V: TRBV30
size: -
CDR3: CAWSTETHSPLHF
DNA: TGTGCCTGGAGTACCGAGACGCATTCACCCCTCCACTTT

J: TRBJ1-5
D: -
V: TRBV19
size: -
CDR3: CASSTGPGASNQPQHF
DNA: TGTGCCAGTAGTACCGGTCCGGGGGCGAGCAATCAGCCCCAGCATTTT

J: TRBJ2-5
D: TRBD1
V: TRBV4-2
size: -
CDR3: CASSQARGRVEETQYF
DNA: TGTGCCAGCAGCCAAGCTAGGGGGCGCGTGGAAGAGACCCAGTACTTC

J: TRBJ1-1
D: -
V: TRBV27
size: once
CDR3: CASSLSLGAPGLAFF
DNA: TGTGCCAGCAGTTTGTCTTTGGGCGCCCCAGGCTTAGCTTTCTTT

J: TRBJ2-2
D: -
V: TRBV7-9
size: -
CDR3: CASSSDRRGTGELFF
DNA: TGTGCCAGCAGCTCCGACAGGAGGGGGACCGGGGAGCTGTTTTTT

J: TRBJ2-7
D: -
V: TRBV20-1
size: -
CDR3: CSASGSQTYEQYF
DNA: TGCAGTGCTAGTGGGAGTCAGACCTACGAGCAGTACTTC

J: TRBJ2-7
D: TRBD2
V: TRBV3-1/TRBV3-2
size: -
CDR3: CASSQELAGKEQYF
DNA: TGTGCCAGCAGCCAAGAGTTAGCGGGAAAAGAGCAGTACTTC

J: TRBJ2-7
D: -
V: TRBV18
size: -
CDR3: CASSPTGAPYEQYF
DNA: TGTGCCAGCTCACCAACGGGGGCTCCCTACGAGCAGTACTTC

J: TRBJ1-1
D: -
V: TRBV6-6
size: -
CDR3: CASRLGGGTEAFF
DNA: TGTGCCAGCAGGTTAGGGGGAGGCACTGAAGCTTTCTTT

J: TRBJ2-7
D: -
V: TRBV12-3/TRBV12-4
size: -
CDR3: CASSLSNREQYF
DNA: TGTGCCAGCAGTTTAAGTAACAGAGAGCAGTACTTC

J: TRBJ1-2
D: TRBD1
V: TRBV18
size: -
CDR3: CASSQRTGLNYGYTF
DNA: TGTGCCAGCTCACAGCGGACAGGGCTTAACTATGGCTACACCTTC

J: TRBJ1-2
D: -
V: TRBV5-1
size: -
CDR3: CASSFGGGQGHGYTF
DNA: TGCGCCAGCAGCTTTGGAGGTGGGCAGGGTCATGGCTACACCTTC

J: TRBJ2-7
D: -
V: TRBV6-5
size: few
CDR3: CASSFSQGEQYF
DNA: TGTGCCAGCAGTTTTTCCCAAGGGGAGCAGTACTTC

J: TRBJ1-1
D: -
V: TRBV7-9
size: -
CDR3: CASSSDMDTEAFF
DNA: TGTGCCAGCAGCTCGGACATGGACACTGAAGCTTTCTTT

J: TRBJ1-2
D: -
V: TRBV18
size: few
CDR3: CASSGGGMFYGYTF
DNA: TGTGCCAGCTCGGGAGGAGGGATGTTCTATGGCTACACCTTC

J: TRBJ1-3
D: -
V: TRBV2
size: -
CDR3: CASSRRMGNTIYF
DNA: TGTGCCAGCAGCCGGAGAATGGGAAACACCATATATTTT

J: TRBJ2-3
D: -
V: TRBV5-4
size: once
CDR3: CASSLGSTDTQYF
DNA: TGTGCCAGCAGCTTGGGGAGTACAGATACGCAGTATTTT

J: TRBJ2-4
D: -
V: TRBV21-1
size: few
CDR3: CAGRTRAELAKNIQYF
DNA: TGTGCCGGCCGGACAAGGGCGGAACTAGCCAAAAACATTCAGTACTTC

J: TRBJ2-2
D: -
V: TRBV6-1
size: -
CDR3: CASSELGGELFF
DNA: TGTGCCAGCAGTGAACTCGGCGGGGAGCTGTTTTTT

J: TRBJ2-5
D: -
V: TRBV7-9
size: -
CDR3: CASSLPLEETQYF
DNA: TGTGCCAGCAGCTTACCTTTAGAAGAGACCCAGTACTTC

J: TRBJ2-7
D: -
V: TRBV18
size: -
CDR3: CASSKGLAYEQYF
DNA: TGTGCCAGCTCTAAGGGCCTTGCCTACGAGCAGTACTTC

J: TRBJ1-5
D: -
V: TRBV6-5
size: -
CDR3: CASSSLRDQPQHF
DNA: TGTGCCAGCAGTTCTCTCAGGGATCAGCCCCAGCATTTT

J: TRBJ2-7
D: -
V: TRBV28
size: -
CDR3: CASSSHMTLYEQYF
DNA: TGTGCCAGCAGCTCCCACATGACGCTGTACGAGCAGTACTTC

J: TRBJ2-1
D: -
V: TRBV6-4
size: -
CDR3: CASSAGGPEQFF
DNA: TGTGCCAGCAGTGCCGGGGGGCCTGAGCAGTTCTTC

J: TRBJ2-1
D: -
V: TRBV6-5
size: -
CDR3: CASSYSGGSSYNEQFF
DNA: TGTGCCAGCAGTTACTCGGGGGGTAGCTCCTACAATGAGCAGTTCTTC

J: TRBJ2-2
D: -
V: TRBV23-1
size: -
CDR3: CASSKRGSVNTGELFF
DNA: TGCGCCAGCTCGAAAAGGGGGTCGGTGAACACCGGGGAGCTGTTTTTT

J: TRBJ2-7
D: -
V: TRBV24-1
size: few
CDR3: CATGQGYEQYF
DNA: TGTGCCACCGGGCAGGGCTACGAGCAGTACTTC

J: TRBJ1-1
D: TRBD1
V: TRBV4-2
size: -
CDR3: CASSQTRGLGTEAFF
DNA: TGTGCCAGCAGCCAAACAAGGGGGCTTGGCACTGAAGCTTTCTTT

J: TRBJ2-1
D: -
V: TRBV27
size: -
CDR3: CASSFARLPLAEQFF
DNA: TGTGCCAGCAGTTTCGCTCGGCTGCCGTTGGCTGAGCAGTTCTTC

J: TRBJ2-5
D: -
V: TRBV11-3
size: -
CDR3: CASSLDQSAPGETQYF
DNA: TGTGCCAGCAGCTTAGATCAATCCGCCCCGGGGGAGACCCAGTACTTC